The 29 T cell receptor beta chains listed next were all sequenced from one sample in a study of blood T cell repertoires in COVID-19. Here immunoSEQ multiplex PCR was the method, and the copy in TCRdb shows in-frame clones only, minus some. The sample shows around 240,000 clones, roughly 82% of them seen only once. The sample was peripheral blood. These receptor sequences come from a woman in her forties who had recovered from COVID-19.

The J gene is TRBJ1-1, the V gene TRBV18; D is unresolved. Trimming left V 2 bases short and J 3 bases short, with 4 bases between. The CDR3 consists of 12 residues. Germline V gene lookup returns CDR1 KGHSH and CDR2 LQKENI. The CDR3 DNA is TGTGCCAGCTCACCAGGAGACACTGAAGCTTTCTTT. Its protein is CASSPGDTEAFF.

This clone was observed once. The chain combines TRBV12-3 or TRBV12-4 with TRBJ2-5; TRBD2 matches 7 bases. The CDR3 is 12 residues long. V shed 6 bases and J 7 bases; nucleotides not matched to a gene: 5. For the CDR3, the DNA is TGTGCCAGCAGATCTAGCGGCGGGACCCAGTACTTC. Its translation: CASRSSGGTQYF.

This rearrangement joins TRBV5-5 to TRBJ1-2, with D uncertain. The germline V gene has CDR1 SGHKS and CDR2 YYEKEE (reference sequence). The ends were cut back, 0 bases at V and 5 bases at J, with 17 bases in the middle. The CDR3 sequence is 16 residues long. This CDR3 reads CASSLEAGHPYYGYTF. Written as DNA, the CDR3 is TGTGCCAGCAGCTTGGAGGCGGGCCATCCCTATTATGGCTACACCTTC.

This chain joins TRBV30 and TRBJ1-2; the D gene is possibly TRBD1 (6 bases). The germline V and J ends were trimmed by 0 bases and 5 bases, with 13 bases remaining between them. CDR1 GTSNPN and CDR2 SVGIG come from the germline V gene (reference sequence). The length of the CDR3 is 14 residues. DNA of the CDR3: TGTGCCTGGAGTGTTGTGGCAGGGGCGTATGGCTACACCTTC. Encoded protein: CAWSVVAGAYGYTF.

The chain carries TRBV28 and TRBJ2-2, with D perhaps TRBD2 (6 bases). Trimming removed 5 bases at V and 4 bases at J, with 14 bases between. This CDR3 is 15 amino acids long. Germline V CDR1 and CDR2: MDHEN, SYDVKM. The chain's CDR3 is CASSETRSGTGELFF. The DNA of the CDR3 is TGTGCCAGCAGTGAGACTAGGTCGGGCACCGGGGAGCTGTTTTTT. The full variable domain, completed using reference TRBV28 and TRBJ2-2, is DVKVTQSSRYLVKRTGEKVFLECVQDMDHENMFWYRQDPGLGLRLIYFSYDVKMKEKGDIPEGYSVSREKKERFSLILESASTNQTSMYLCASSETRSGTGELFFGEGSRLTVL.

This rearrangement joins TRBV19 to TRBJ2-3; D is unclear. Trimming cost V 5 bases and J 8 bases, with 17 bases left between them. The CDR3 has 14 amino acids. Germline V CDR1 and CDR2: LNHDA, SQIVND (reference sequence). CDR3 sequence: CASSDSKLLATQYF. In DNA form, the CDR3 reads TGTGCCAGTAGTGATTCGAAACTCCTTGCTACGCAGTATTTT.

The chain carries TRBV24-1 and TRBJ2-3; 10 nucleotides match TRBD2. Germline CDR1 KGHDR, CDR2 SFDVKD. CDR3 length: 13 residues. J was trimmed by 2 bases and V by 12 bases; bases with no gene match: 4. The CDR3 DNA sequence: TGTGCCGCCGGACTAGCGGACACAGATACGCAGTATTTT. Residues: CAAGLADTDTQYF.

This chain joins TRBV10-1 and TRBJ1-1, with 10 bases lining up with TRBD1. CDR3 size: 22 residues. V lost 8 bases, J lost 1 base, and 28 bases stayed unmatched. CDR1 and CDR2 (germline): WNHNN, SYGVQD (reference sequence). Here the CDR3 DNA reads TGCGCCAGCCGAACCGGGACAGGGGTTTTTTTCGGCCACGCGAACAGGAACACTGAAGCTTTCTTT. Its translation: CASRTGTGVFFGHANRNTEAFF.

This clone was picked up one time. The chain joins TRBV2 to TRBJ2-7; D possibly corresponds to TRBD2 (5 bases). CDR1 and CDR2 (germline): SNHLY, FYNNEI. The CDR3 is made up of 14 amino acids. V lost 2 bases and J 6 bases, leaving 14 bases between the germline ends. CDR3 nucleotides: TGTGCCAGCAGTGAACTACTAGAAGCCACCGAGCAGTACTTC. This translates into CASSELLEATEQYF.

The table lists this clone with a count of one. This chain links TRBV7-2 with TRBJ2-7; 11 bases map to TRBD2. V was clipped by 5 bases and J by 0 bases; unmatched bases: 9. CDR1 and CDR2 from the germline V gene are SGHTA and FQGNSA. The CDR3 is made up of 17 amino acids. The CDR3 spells CASSLPSTSGNSYEQYF. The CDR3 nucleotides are TGTGCCAGCAGCCTCCCGTCGACTAGCGGGAACTCCTACGAGCAGTACTTC.

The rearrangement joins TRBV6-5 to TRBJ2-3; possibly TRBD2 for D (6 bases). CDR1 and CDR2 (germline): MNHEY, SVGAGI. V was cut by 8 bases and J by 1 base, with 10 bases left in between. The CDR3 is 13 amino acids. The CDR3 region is CASQTGGTDTQYF. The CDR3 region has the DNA TGTGCCAGCCAAACGGGGGGCACAGATACGCAGTATTTT.

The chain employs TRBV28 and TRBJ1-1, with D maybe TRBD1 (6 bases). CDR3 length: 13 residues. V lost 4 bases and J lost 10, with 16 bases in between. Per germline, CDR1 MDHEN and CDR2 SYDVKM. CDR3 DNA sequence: TGTGCCAGCAGTTCGATCCAGGGGATCTTAGCTTTCTTT. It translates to CASSSIQGILAFF.

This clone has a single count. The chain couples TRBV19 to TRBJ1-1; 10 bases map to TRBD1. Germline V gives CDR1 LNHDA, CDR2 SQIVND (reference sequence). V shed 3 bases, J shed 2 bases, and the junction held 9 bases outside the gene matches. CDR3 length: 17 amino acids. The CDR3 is CASSMPGQGRGNTEAFF. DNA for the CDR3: TGTGCCAGTAGTATGCCGGGACAGGGGCGAGGAAACACTGAAGCTTTCTTT.

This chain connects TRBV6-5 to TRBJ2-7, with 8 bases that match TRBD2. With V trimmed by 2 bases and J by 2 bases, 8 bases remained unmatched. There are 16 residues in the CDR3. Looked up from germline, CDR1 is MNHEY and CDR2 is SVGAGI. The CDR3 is CASSYRGGVSPYEQYF. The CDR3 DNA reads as TGTGCCAGCAGTTACCGGGGGGGAGTATCGCCCTACGAGCAGTACTTC.

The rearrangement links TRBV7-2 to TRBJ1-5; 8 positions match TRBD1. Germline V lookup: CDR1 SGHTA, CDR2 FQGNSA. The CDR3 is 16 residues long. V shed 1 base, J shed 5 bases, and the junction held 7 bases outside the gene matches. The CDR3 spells CASSLVGGQGDQPQHF. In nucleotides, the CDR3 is TGTGCCAGCAGCTTAGTCGGAGGACAGGGTGATCAGCCCCAGCATTTT.

The chain's CDR3 is CASSIPGQGKNEQYF. In DNA, the CDR3 is TGTGCCAGTAGTATCCCGGGACAGGGGAAGAACGAGCAGTACTTC. The chain links TRBV19 to TRBJ2-7, with 10 positions matching TRBD1. J was trimmed by 5 bases and V by 3 bases; bases with no gene match: 7. Germline CDR1 is LNHDA and CDR2 is SQIVND (reference sequence). CDR3 length: 15 amino acids.

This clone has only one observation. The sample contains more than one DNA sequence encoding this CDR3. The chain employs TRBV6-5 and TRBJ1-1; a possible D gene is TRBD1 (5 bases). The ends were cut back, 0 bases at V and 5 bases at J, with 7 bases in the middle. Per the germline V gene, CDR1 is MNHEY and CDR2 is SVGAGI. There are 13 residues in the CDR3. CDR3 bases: TGTGCCAGCAGTTACTCGGGGGGGACTGAAGCTTTCTTT. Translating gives CASSYSGGTEAFF.

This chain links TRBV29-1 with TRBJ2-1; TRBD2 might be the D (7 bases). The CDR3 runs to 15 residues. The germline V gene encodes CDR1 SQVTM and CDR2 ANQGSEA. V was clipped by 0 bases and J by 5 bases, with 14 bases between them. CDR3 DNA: TGCAGCGTTGAAGATGATCGGGGGGCCCACAATGAGCAGTTCTTC. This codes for CSVEDDRGAHNEQFF.

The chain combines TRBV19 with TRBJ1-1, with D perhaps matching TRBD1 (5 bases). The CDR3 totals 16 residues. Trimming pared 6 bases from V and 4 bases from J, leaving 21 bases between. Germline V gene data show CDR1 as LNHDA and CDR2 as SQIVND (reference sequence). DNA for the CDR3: TGTGCCAGTAGCAAACGTTTAACAGGCGGGGGCACTGAAGCTTTCTTT. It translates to CASSKRLTGGGTEAFF.

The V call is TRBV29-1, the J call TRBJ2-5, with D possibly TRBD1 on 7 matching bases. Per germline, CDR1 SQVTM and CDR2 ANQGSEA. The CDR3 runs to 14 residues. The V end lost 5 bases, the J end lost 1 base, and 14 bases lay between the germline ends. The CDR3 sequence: CSVQGGVRQETQYF. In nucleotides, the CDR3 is TGCAGCGTTCAGGGGGGTGTCCGCCAAGAGACCCAGTACTTC.

CDR3 loop: CASSPQFPGELFF. CDR3 DNA sequence: TGTGCCAGCAGCCCTCAGTTCCCCGGGGAGCTGTTTTTT. This chain joins TRBV7-2 and TRBJ2-2, with D hard to call. The germline V and J ends were trimmed by 5 bases and 6 bases, with 10 bases remaining between them. This CDR3 region has 13 residues. Per the germline V gene, CDR1 is SGHTA and CDR2 is FQGNSA. The full variable domain, with the rest looked up from reference TRBV7-2 and TRBJ2-2, is GAGVSQSPSNKVTEKGKDVELRCDPISGHTALYWYRQSLGQGLEFLIYFQGNSAPDKSGLPSDRFSAERTGGSVSTLTIQRTQQEDSAVYLCASSPQFPGELFFGEGSRLTVL.

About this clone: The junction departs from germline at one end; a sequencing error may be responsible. In nucleotides, the CDR3 is TGTGCTAGCAGCTCTGGCAGCGACAATGAGCAGTTCTTC. The encoded protein is CASSSGSDNEQFF. The rearrangement links TRBV7-7 to TRBJ2-1; D not certain. Germline-derived CDR1 and CDR2 are SSHAT and FNYEAQ (reference sequence). The CDR3 has 13 amino acids.

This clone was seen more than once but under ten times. CDR3 bases: TGTGCCATCAGTGAGTCGGGAGGTTTTTGGTCCGGGAACACTGAAGCTTTCTTT. This codes for CAISESGGFWSGNTEAFF. V gene TRBV10-3 combines with J gene TRBJ1-1, with D uncertain. Trimming stripped 0 bases from V and 1 base from J, with 18 bases between. The CDR3 spans 18 residues. The germline V gene encodes CDR1 ENHRY and CDR2 SYGVKD.

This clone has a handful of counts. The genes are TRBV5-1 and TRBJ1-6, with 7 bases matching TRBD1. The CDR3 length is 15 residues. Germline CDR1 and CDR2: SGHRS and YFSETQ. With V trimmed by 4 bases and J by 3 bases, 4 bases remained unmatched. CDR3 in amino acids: CASSTGTDYNSPLHF. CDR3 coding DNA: TGCGCCAGCAGCACCGGGACAGACTATAATTCACCCCTCCACTTT. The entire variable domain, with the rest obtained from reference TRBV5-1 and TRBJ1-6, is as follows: KAGVTQTPRYLIKTRGQQVTLSCSPISGHRSVSWYQQTPGQGLQFLFEYFSETQRNKGNFPGRFSGRQFSNSRSEMNVSTLELGDSALYLCASSTGTDYNSPLHFGNGTRLTVT.

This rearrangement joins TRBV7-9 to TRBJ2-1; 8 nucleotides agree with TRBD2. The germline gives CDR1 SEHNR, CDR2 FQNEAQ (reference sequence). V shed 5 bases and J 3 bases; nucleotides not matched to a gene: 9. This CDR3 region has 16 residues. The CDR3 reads CASSKTSGDYYNEQFF. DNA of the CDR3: TGTGCCAGCAGCAAAACTAGCGGAGATTACTACAATGAGCAGTTCTTC.

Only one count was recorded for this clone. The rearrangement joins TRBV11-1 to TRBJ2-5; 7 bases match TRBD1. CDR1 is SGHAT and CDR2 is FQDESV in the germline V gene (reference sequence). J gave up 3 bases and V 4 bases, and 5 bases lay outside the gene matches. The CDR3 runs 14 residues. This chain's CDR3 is CASSSGTDKETQYF. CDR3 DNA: TGTGCCAGCAGCTCCGGGACAGACAAAGAGACCCAGTACTTC.

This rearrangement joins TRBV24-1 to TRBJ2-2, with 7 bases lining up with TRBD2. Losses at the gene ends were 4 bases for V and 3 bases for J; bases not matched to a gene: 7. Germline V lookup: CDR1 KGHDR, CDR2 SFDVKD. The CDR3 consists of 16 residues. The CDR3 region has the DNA TGTGCCACCAGTGACCAAGCGGGACTATACACCGGGGAGCTGTTTTTT. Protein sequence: CATSDQAGLYTGELFF.

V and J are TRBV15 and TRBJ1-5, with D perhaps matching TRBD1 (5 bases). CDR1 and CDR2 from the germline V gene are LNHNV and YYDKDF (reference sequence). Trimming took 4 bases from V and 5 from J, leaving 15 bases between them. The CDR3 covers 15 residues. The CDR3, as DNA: TGTGCCACCAGCACAAGAGGTTGGGGGGATCAGCCCCAGCATTTT. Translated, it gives CATSTRGWGDQPQHF.

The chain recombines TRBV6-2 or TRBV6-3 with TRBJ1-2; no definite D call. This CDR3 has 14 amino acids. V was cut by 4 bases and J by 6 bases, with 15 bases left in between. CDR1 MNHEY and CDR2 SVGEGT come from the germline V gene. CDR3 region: CASSSLLTRDGYTF. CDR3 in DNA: TGTGCCAGCAGTTCGCTCTTAACGCGAGATGGCTACACCTTC.